One and the same sample provided the 28 T cell receptor beta chains below, sequenced in a study of T-cell reconstitution after alpha-beta-depleted transplantation in children (dated by TCRdb to the mid-2010s). The receptor library was made with PCR. Instrument used: Illumina HiSeq 2500. To normalize quantification of the TCRbeta repertoire, the TCR libraries were built with molecular barcoding that relied on unique molecular identifiers. Starting from the raw public reads, TCRdb applied fastp trimming at Q25, assembled clones with MiXCR and retained in-frame beta chains. A single entry per CDR3 protein holds the most common genes and DNA from its merged rows. For this sample there are about 980,000 distinct CDR3 sequences; about 26% appear just once. Together, the top ten hold 28% of the sample. The treatment or condition label, read with the paper, signifies: allogeneic hematopoietic cell transplantation with graft depleted of TCRalphabeta T cells and CD19 B cells.

Sequenced here: PBMCs, mostly from graft donor cells, sampled 360 days after TCRalphabeta/CD19-depleted stem cell transplant. These receptors all stem from a boy in the first two years of life who had a stem cell transplant for SCID, so the T cells may come from the graft donor.

The J gene is TRBJ2-1, the V gene TRBV7-3; TRBD1 agrees at 8 bases. The V gene's germline CDR1 is SGHTA and CDR2 FQGTGA. V lost 5 bases to trimming and J lost 7 bases; unmatched junction nucleotides: 10. There are 15 residues in the CDR3. The CDR3 sequence is CASSAATGAGNEQFF. The DNA for the CDR3 is TGTGCCAGCAGCGCGGCGACAGGGGCGGGGAATGAGCAGTTCTTC.

This chain uses TRBV30 with TRBJ1-5; D is undetermined. With 0 bases removed from V and 5 bases from J, the gap between germline ends came to 14 bases. Germline CDR1 is GTSNPN and CDR2 is SVGIG (reference sequence). The CDR3 sequence is 15 residues long. CDR3 in amino acids: CAWSVGLAGDQPQHF. The CDR3 nucleotides read TGTGCCTGGAGTGTAGGTCTGGCCGGGGATCAGCCCCAGCATTTT. Looking up the rest from reference TRBV30 and TRBJ1-5 gives the full variable domain: SQTIHQWPATLVQPVGSPLSLECTVEGTSNPNLYWYRQAAGRGLQLLFYSVGIGQISSEVPQNLSASRPQDRQFILSSKKLLLSDSGFYLCAWSVGLAGDQPQHFGDGTRLSIL.

This clonotype has at least ten counts. The V and J genes are TRBV28 and TRBJ1-5; D not certain. Germline V lookup: CDR1 MDHEN, CDR2 SYDVKM. The CDR3 loop spans 13 amino acids. V gave up 3 bases and J gave up 4 bases, with 7 bases separating them. The chain's CDR3 is CASSFTWNQPQHF. Written as DNA, the CDR3 is TGTGCCAGCAGTTTCACTTGGAATCAGCCCCAGCATTTT.

The chain recombines TRBV7-2 with TRBJ2-1, with D unclear. V shed 5 bases and J shed 7 bases, with 15 bases lying between them. The CDR3 is made up of 14 amino acids. Germline loops: CDR1 SGHTA, CDR2 FQGNSA. CDR3 coding DNA: TGTGCCAGCAGCGCAGTAATCTCTTCTAATGAGCAGTTCTTC. It codes for CASSAVISSNEQFF.

The J gene is TRBJ2-1, the V gene TRBV5-5, with D perhaps being TRBD1 or TRBD2 (5 bases each). The V gene lost 3 bases and the J gene lost 6 bases, with 19 bases spanning the gap. CDR3 length: 16 residues. Germline V gives CDR1 SGHKS, CDR2 YYEKEE (reference sequence). The CDR3 nucleotides are TGTGCCAGCAGCTATACCGGGACCGTCGGAACCAATGAGCAGTTCTTC. It codes for CASSYTGTVGTNEQFF.

The chain has TRBV12-3 or TRBV12-4 and TRBJ1-5; no definite D call. The length of the CDR3 is 14 residues. Trimming took 3 bases from V and 4 from J, leaving 10 bases between them. DNA for the CDR3: TGTGCCAGCAGTTTGCGCCCCCAAAATCAGCCCCAGCATTTT. Protein: CASSLRPQNQPQHF.

This chain joins TRBV11-2 and TRBJ2-1; 9 nucleotides match TRBD2. In germline, CDR1 is SGHAT, CDR2 FQNNGV. Unmatched junction bases numbered 4, after V lost 0 bases and J lost 7 bases. This CDR3 spans 15 amino acids. The chain's CDR3 is CASSLESGGRNEQFF. The CDR3 DNA reads TGTGCCAGCAGCTTAGAGAGCGGGGGGAGGAATGAGCAGTTCTTC.

The V gene is TRBV6-1, the J gene TRBJ1-1; D is perhaps TRBD1 (5 bases). Germline V gene sequence: CDR1 MNHNS, CDR2 SASEGT. This CDR3 is built from 15 residues. Trimming removed 5 bases from V and 2 bases from J, with 15 bases in between. Here the CDR3 DNA reads TGTGCCAGCAGTAGGGGCTCGAGATCCAACACTGAAGCTTTCTTT. Translated: CASSRGSRSNTEAFF.

This clonotype was seen a handful of times. V and J are TRBV4-1 and TRBJ1-4; 7 nucleotides align to TRBD1. The CDR3 consists of 15 residues. V lost 1 base, J lost 3 bases, and 2 bases stayed unmatched. Germline CDR1 reads MGHRA; CDR2 reads YSYEKL. The CDR3 loop reads CASSQGDRPNEKLFF. The CDR3 DNA sequence: TGCGCCAGCAGCCAAGGGGACAGACCTAATGAAAAACTGTTTTTT.

V usage is TRBV20-1 and J usage is TRBJ2-3, with a possible D match to TRBD1 (6 bases). Germline V CDR1 and CDR2: DFQATT, SNEGSKA (reference sequence). Between the trimmed V and J ends, which lost 7 bases and 9 bases, there was a span of 26 bases. This CDR3 spans 15 amino acids. CDR3 loop: CSVPDLGRTRGTQYF. The CDR3 DNA reads as TGCAGTGTTCCCGACCTGGGCCGTACCAGGGGAACGCAGTATTTT.

The chain is built from TRBV2 and TRBJ2-3; 7 bases align to TRBD2. Germline V gene lookup returns CDR1 SNHLY and CDR2 FYNNEI. This CDR3 contains 15 residues. The V and J ends lost 6 bases and 3 bases, in that order; junction bases with no gene match: 9. CDR3 DNA: TGTGCCAGCAGAGATGGGCGGGGGTTTACAGATACGCAGTATTTT. This codes for CASRDGRGFTDTQYF.

The table lists this clonotype with a few counts. CDR3 sequence (DNA): TGTGCCAGCAGCTCGGGACAGACCTATGGCTACACCTTC. Its translation: CASSSGQTYGYTF. The chain carries TRBV11-2 and TRBJ1-2; 7 positions match TRBD1. This CDR3 spans 13 amino acids. Trimming cost V 4 bases and J 4 bases; bases outside gene matches: 3. In germline, CDR1 is SGHAT, CDR2 FQNNGV.

The CDR3, as DNA: TGTGCCAGCAGTTTAGAGGGGGCGACTAATGAAAAACTGTTTTTT. This translates into CASSLEGATNEKLFF. The chain uses TRBV12-3 or TRBV12-4 and TRBJ1-4, with 7 nucleotides matching TRBD1. The V gene end was trimmed by 1 base and the J gene end by 2 bases; junction bases not matched to a gene: 1. The length of the CDR3 is 15 residues.

V gene TRBV20-1 combines with J gene TRBJ2-5, with a weak D call TRBD1 (5 bases). The CDR3 loop spans 15 amino acids. The germline CDR1 and CDR2 sequences are DFQATT and SNEGSKA (reference sequence). The V and J ends lost 0 bases and 1 base respectively, with 12 bases between them. This CDR3 is CSAREGGRGQETQYF. The CDR3 nucleotides are TGCAGTGCTAGAGAGGGTGGAAGGGGCCAAGAGACCCAGTACTTC.

The rearrangement joins TRBV12-3 or TRBV12-4 to TRBJ1-2; perhaps TRBD1 as D (6 bases). Trimming shortened V by 2 bases and J by 2 bases, and 15 bases separated the two germline ends. This CDR3 contains 16 residues. The CDR3 protein is CASSLRGAGLNYGYTF. The CDR3 DNA reads TGTGCCAGCAGTTTACGGGGGGCCGGCCTAAACTATGGCTACACCTTC.

V is TRBV9 and J is TRBJ2-7; TRBD1 agrees at 7 bases. The length of the CDR3 is 14 residues. The germline V gene encodes CDR1 SGDLS and CDR2 YYNGEE. V lost 0 bases, J lost 6 bases, and 6 bases stayed unmatched. In nucleotides, the CDR3 is TGTGCCAGCAGCGTAGGAGAGACAGGGCCCGAGCAGTACTTC. Amino acid sequence: CASSVGETGPEQYF.

The V call is TRBV28, the J call TRBJ2-1; D is undetermined. With 2 bases removed from V and 0 bases from J, the gap between germline ends came to 11 bases. The CDR3 is made up of 16 amino acids. CDR1 MDHEN and CDR2 SYDVKM come from the germline V gene. The DNA for the CDR3 is TGTGCCAGCAGTTTAATAAGCCAGAGCTCCTACAATGAGCAGTTCTTC. Translating gives CASSLISQSSYNEQFF.

The gene calls are TRBV12-3 or TRBV12-4 and TRBJ2-6; possibly TRBD1 or TRBD2 for D (5 bases each). The V gene lost 4 bases and the J gene lost 2 bases, with 12 bases spanning the gap. The CDR3 length is 16 residues. This chain's CDR3 is CASSSAVGAGANVLTF. In nucleotides, the CDR3 is TGTGCCAGCAGTTCTGCGGTGGGGGCTGGGGCCAACGTCCTGACTTTC.

The chain employs TRBV28 and TRBJ2-3, with a tentative D call TRBD2 (5 bases). V gave up 3 bases and J gave up 5 bases, with 18 bases separating them. CDR1 MDHEN and CDR2 SYDVKM come from the germline V gene. The CDR3 sequence is 16 residues long. CDR3 amino acids: CASSFPGVETVDTQYF. CDR3 nucleotides: TGTGCCAGCAGTTTTCCCGGGGTGGAAACGGTAGATACGCAGTATTTT.

There are a few counts of this clonotype. The rearrangement uses TRBV5-6 and TRBJ2-2; D possibly corresponds to TRBD1 (6 bases). Germline-derived CDR1 and CDR2 are SGHDT and YYEEEE. Trimming pared 4 bases from V and 1 base from J, leaving 17 bases between. The CDR3 is made up of 17 amino acids. The CDR3 protein is CASSPSLDSGNTGELFF. The CDR3 region has the DNA TGTGCCAGCAGCCCCAGCTTGGACAGTGGGAACACCGGGGAGCTGTTTTTT.

This clonotype showed up just a few times. The J gene is TRBJ2-5, the V gene TRBV7-2, with a tentative D call TRBD2 (6 bases). The CDR3 length is 15 residues. Germline-derived CDR1 and CDR2 are SGHTA and FQGNSA. Trimming stripped 7 bases from V and 0 bases from J, with 15 bases between. The DNA for the CDR3 is TGTGCCAGCACCCGCGCGGCGGGGCACCAAGAGACCCAGTACTTC. Its protein product is CASTRAAGHQETQYF. Complete variable domain (other parts from reference TRBV7-2 and TRBJ2-5): GAGVSQSPSNKVTEKGKDVELRCDPISGHTALYWYRQSLGQGLEFLIYFQGNSAPDKSGLPSDRFSAERTGGSVSTLTIQRTQQEDSAVYLCASTRAAGHQETQYFGPGTRLLVL.

This chain uses TRBV4-1 with TRBJ2-5, with TRBD2 as a possible D gene (6 bases). CDR3 length: 17 residues. Trimming took off 5 bases at V and 2 bases at J, with 21 bases between the two ends. CDR1 is MGHRA and CDR2 is YSYEKL in the germline V gene. For the CDR3, the DNA is TGCGCCAGCAGCGACTCTCTAGCGACCGGTCGGCAAGAGACCCAGTACTTC. Its translation: CASSDSLATGRQETQYF.

This clonotype occurred a few times. This chain joins TRBV12-3 or TRBV12-4 and TRBJ1-4; no clear D. The ends were cut back, 3 bases at V and 6 bases at J, with 17 bases in the middle. This CDR3 contains 16 residues. In DNA form, the CDR3 reads TGTGCCAGCAGTTTGTTCTCGGGTCGGCGAGATGAAAAACTGTTTTTT. It is translated as CASSLFSGRRDEKLFF.

A few counts support this clonotype. The gene calls are TRBV28 and TRBJ2-3, with 8 bases identical to TRBD2. The V and J ends lost 5 bases and 1 base, in that order; junction bases with no gene match: 5. Germline CDR1 is MDHEN and CDR2 is SYDVKM. This CDR3 has 15 amino acids. The CDR3 loop reads CASSPGGEGTDTQYF. CDR3 in DNA: TGTGCCAGCAGTCCGGGGGGGGAGGGCACAGATACGCAGTATTTT.

The J gene is TRBJ1-5, the V gene TRBV12-3 or TRBV12-4; TRBD1 might be the D (6 bases). This CDR3 is 17 amino acids long. Deletions cut 5 bases from V and 1 base from J, with 18 bases between. The CDR3 nucleotides are TGTGCCAGCAGTCCCCGGTGGGGGGCGGGGAGCAATCAGCCCCAGCATTTT. This sequence encodes CASSPRWGAGSNQPQHF.

The table lists this clonotype with many counts. The chain joins TRBV24-1 to TRBJ2-2, with 7 bases aligning to TRBD1. Trimming removed 7 bases from V and 5 bases from J; junction bases left unmatched: 9. The germline gives CDR1 KGHDR, CDR2 SFDVKD. This CDR3 spans 15 amino acids. The CDR3 spells CATSLQGQGTGELFF. The CDR3 DNA reads TGTGCCACCAGCCTACAGGGGCAAGGTACCGGGGAGCTGTTTTTT.

The chain joins TRBV7-9 to TRBJ2-7; D gene ambiguous. CDR1 is SEHNR, CDR2 FQNEAQ, per germline (reference sequence). This CDR3 has 15 amino acids. Trimming cost V 3 bases and J 0 bases, with 12 bases left between them. CDR3 DNA sequence: TGTGCCAGCAGCTTTAGGGCGGAGACCTCCTACGAGCAGTACTTC. This encodes CASSFRAETSYEQYF.

This clonotype was observed a few times. The chain links TRBV6-1 to TRBJ1-5; 11 bases fit TRBD1. The CDR3 has 17 amino acids. The J segment lost 6 bases and the V segment lost 6 bases, leaving 13 bases of the junction unmatched. CDR1 and CDR2 (germline): MNHNS, SASEGT. CDR3 in DNA: TGTGCCAGCAGCCCGAGGACAGGGGGCCTATATCGTCAGCCCCAGCATTTT. Protein product: CASSPRTGGLYRQPQHF.